The 9 T cell receptor beta chains below come from one sample, sequenced in a study of monozygotic twins with inflammatory bowel disease. TCRdb reanalyzed the 5' RACE reads and collapses them to one entry per CDR3 protein, without DNA. This specimen shows 150,000 to 200,000 distinct CDR3 sequences; the ten leading clones hold 2% to 3%. The specimen was blood. The receptors derive from a human donor with ulcerative colitis or Crohn's disease, or a healthy co-twin of an affected twin (not recorded which).

The chain uses TRBV7-9 and TRBJ2-7. The CDR3 covers 14 residues. In germline, CDR1 is SEHNR, CDR2 FQNEAQ (reference sequence). The CDR3 here is CASSLAQGLYEQYF.

This chain uses TRBV12-3 or TRBV12-4 with TRBJ1-2. This CDR3 has 13 amino acids. CDR3: CASSLKVGYGYTF.

The chain is built from TRBV6-2 or TRBV6-3 and TRBJ2-5; TCRdb picks TRBD1, but there is no DNA to check that call. Germline loops: CDR1 MNHEY, CDR2 SVGEGT. This CDR3 contains 15 residues. CDR3 protein: CASSYLGQVEETQYF.

The CDR3 sequence: CASSQGVRTDTQYF. The chain links TRBV5-1 to TRBJ2-3; no DNA is available, so the TRBD1 call from TCRdb remains unchecked. The CDR3 spans 14 residues. The germline V gene has CDR1 SGHRS and CDR2 YFSETQ.

The rearrangement links TRBV5-1 to TRBJ1-1. This CDR3 contains 14 residues. CDR1 and CDR2 from the germline V gene are SGHRS and YFSETQ. The CDR3 loop is CASSILTTNTEAFF.

This chain links TRBV7-9 with TRBJ1-2. Germline V gene lookup returns CDR1 SEHNR and CDR2 FQNEAQ (reference sequence). This CDR3 has 13 residues. The CDR3 reads CASRGDSNYGYTF.

The rearrangement joins TRBV24-1 to TRBJ2-5; the D gene TCRdb calls, TRBD1, cannot be checked with no DNA. The CDR3 spans 15 residues. Germline CDR1 KGHDR, CDR2 SFDVKD. CDR3 protein: CATSDSDRAQETQYF.

The CDR3: CASSPQGINQPQHF. The gene calls are TRBV6-6 and TRBJ1-5; TCRdb outputs TRBD1, but without DNA this stays unchecked. This CDR3 has 14 amino acids. Germline V gene lookup returns CDR1 MNHNY and CDR2 SVGAGI (reference sequence).

The rearrangement joins TRBV4-3 to TRBJ2-5; with no DNA, the TCRdb D assignment of TRBD1 cannot be verified. This CDR3 region has 15 residues. CDR1 and CDR2 (germline): LGHNA, YSLEER. CDR3 residues: CASSQEGQLQETQYF.